This T cell receptor beta chain comes out of a study of Graves' ophthalmopathy and Graves' hyperthyroidism. Overall study results and limits: Among expanded thyroid clonotypes above 0.001 frequency, most also occurred in blood.

V dropped 0 bases and J dropped 11 bases, with 13 bases sitting between them. The V gene's germline CDR1 is ENHRY and CDR2 SYGVKD. The CDR3 extends over 13 amino acids. From fresh peripheral blood, about 10 ml in volume, the PBMCs were obtained. CDR3 regions of TCR beta were amplified from RNA transcripts. The authors performed first-round RT-PCR with HTBI primers and then a second-round multiplex PCR. TCRdb reanalysed the multiplex PCR reads using MiXCR and keeps one entry per CDR3 protein. The table shows 450,000 or so distinct CDR3 sequences, with 13% to 15% occurring only once. This clonotype was seen ten or more times. Antigen unknown.

The chain carries TRBV10-3 and TRBJ1-1; D unresolved. The origin of this receptor is a woman aged 25 to 39 with Graves' ophthalmopathy. The material sequenced was blood. CDR3 loop: CAISESSDEVAFF. The CDR3 nucleotides are TGTGCCATCAGTGAGTCGTCGGACGAAGTGGCTTTCTTT.